This TCR beta chain was documented in a study of PD-L1 blockade in urothelial cancer. Assay used: immunoSEQ multiplex PCR; TCRdb lists only in-frame clones, some missing. The table includes roughly 51,000 clones, 70% to 80% detected once. CDR3 length: 16 residues. With 7 bases clipped from V and 2 bases from J, the junction kept 9 bases outside the gene matches. Germline assignment: CDR1 MDHEN and CDR2 SYDVKM. Documented time point: pretreatment peripheral blood. The rearrangement uses TRBV28 and TRBJ2-3; 10 bases are a match to TRBD2. This TCR came from a man in his 70s with urothelial cancer. The sequences come from PBMCs, collected around atezolizumab (anti-PD-L1) treatment. The CDR3 reads CASTDGLAVDTDTQYF. Here the CDR3 DNA reads TGTGCCAGCACCGACGGACTAGCGGTTGACACAGATACGCAGTATTTT. Filled out from reference TRBV28 and TRBJ2-3, the complete variable domain reads DVKVTQSSRYLVKRTGEKVFLECVQDMDHENMFWYRQDPGLGLRLIYFSYDVKMKEKGDIPEGYSVSREKKERFSLILESASTNQTSMYLCASTDGLAVDTDTQYFGPGTRLTVL.